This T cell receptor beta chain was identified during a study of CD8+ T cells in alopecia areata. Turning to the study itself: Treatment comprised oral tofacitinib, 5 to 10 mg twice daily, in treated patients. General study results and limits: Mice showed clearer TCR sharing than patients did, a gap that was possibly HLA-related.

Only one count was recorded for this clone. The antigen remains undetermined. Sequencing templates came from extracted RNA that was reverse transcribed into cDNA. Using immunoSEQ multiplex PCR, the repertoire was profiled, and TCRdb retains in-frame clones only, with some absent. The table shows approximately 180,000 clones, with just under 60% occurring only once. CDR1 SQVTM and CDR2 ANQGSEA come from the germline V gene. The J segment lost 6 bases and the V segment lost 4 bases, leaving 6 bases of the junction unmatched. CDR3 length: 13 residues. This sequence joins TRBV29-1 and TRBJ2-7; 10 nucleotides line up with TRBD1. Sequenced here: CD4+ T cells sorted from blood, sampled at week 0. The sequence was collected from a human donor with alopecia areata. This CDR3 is CSVGRTGGVEQYF. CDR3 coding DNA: TGCAGCGTTGGCAGGACAGGGGGGGTCGAGCAGTACTTC.